The rows below give T cell receptor beta chains drawn from one sample of a study of shared clonotypes between healthy human individuals. Assay: immunoSEQ multiplex PCR; the TCRdb copy retains only in-frame clones and omits some. This sample has 1,500,000 or so clones, with roughly 97% found just once. Sequencing was carried out using naive CD4+ T cells sorted from blood. These receptors were collected from a man younger than 45 in good health. Each CDR3 is given with its conserved first and last residue. A D gene is named only where the DNA matches it firmly. A clone size is listed for some rows: how often the clone was seen (once, few, many), or a class if it is expanded.

CDR3aa	CDR3nt	j_gene	v_gene	len	d_gene	abundance
CASSPGTGPSYEQYF	TGTGCCAGCTCCCCAGGGACAGGACCTTCCTACGAGCAGTACTTC	TRBJ2-7	TRBV18	15	TRBD1	NA
CASSPSVQYNEQFF	TGTGCCAGCTCACCTAGCGTACAGTACAATGAGCAGTTCTTC	TRBJ2-1	TRBV18	14	NA	NA
CASSELGGILSGEQYF	TGTGCCAGCAGTGAATTAGGCGGGATCTTGTCCGGGGAGCAGTACTTC	TRBJ2-7	TRBV2	16	NA	once
CASSPKGETQYF	TGTGCCAGCTCACCGAAGGGAGAGACCCAGTACTTC	TRBJ2-5	TRBV18	12	NA	NA
CASRPGPYSGANVLTF	TGTGCCAGCAGGCCGGGCCCCTACTCTGGGGCCAACGTCCTGACTTTC	TRBJ2-6	TRBV5-5	16	NA	NA
CASSATGTEAFF	TGTGCCAGCTCAGCAACAGGGACTGAAGCTTTCTTT	TRBJ1-1	TRBV18	12	NA	NA
CASSLTEQETQYF	TGTGCCAGCAGCTTGACAGAACAAGAGACCCAGTACTTC	TRBJ2-5	TRBV5-6	13	NA	NA
CASSPTSGMTYEQYF	TGTGCCAGCTCACCGACTAGCGGGATGACCTACGAGCAGTACTTC	TRBJ2-7	TRBV18	15	TRBD2	NA
CASGSGTLTGELFF	TGTGCTAGTGGTTCGGGGACACTGACCGGGGAGCTGTTTTTT	TRBJ2-2	TRBV12-5	14	NA	NA
CASSPRAGLAGTNEQFF	TGTGCCAGCTCACCACGCGCAGGACTAGCGGGAACCAATGAGCAGTTCTTC	TRBJ2-1	TRBV18	17	TRBD2	NA
CASSPMGTRGVEQFF	TGTGCCAGTAGTCCAATGGGTACTCGGGGGGTTGAGCAGTTCTTC	TRBJ2-1	TRBV19	15	TRBD2	NA
CASRVDRVRSYEQYF	TGTGCCAGCAGGGTCGACAGGGTCAGGTCCTACGAGCAGTACTTC	TRBJ2-7	TRBV11-1	15	TRBD1	once
CAWSRWGSNYGYTF	TGTGCCTGGAGTAGGTGGGGTTCTAACTATGGCTACACCTTC	TRBJ1-2	TRBV30	14	NA	NA
CASSLAPTGGHDYGYTF	TGTGCCAGCAGCTTAGCTCCAACAGGCGGTCATGACTATGGCTACACCTTC	TRBJ1-2	TRBV7-9	17	NA	NA
CASSLDWIGNQPQHF	TGTGCCAGCAGCTTAGACTGGATTGGCAATCAGCCCCAGCATTTT	TRBJ1-5	TRBV7-9	15	NA	NA
CASTKDRVNTEAFF	TGTGCCAGCACAAAGGACAGGGTGAACACTGAAGCTTTCTTT	TRBJ1-1	TRBV6-5	14	TRBD1	NA
CASTWGGMNTEAFF	TGTGCCAGCACCTGGGGGGGGATGAACACTGAAGCTTTCTTT	TRBJ1-1	TRBV6-1	14	NA	NA
CASSADRSRAGTQYF	TGTGCCAGCAGCGCCGACAGGTCCCGAGCGGGGACCCAGTACTTC	TRBJ2-5	TRBV5-8	15	NA	NA
CASSPGSSYEQYF	TGCGCCAGCAGCCCGGGCAGCTCCTACGAGCAGTACTTC	TRBJ2-7	TRBV5-1	13	NA	once
CASSVLAGNEQFF	TGCGCCAGCAGTGTACTAGCGGGAAATGAGCAGTTCTTC	TRBJ2-1	TRBV10-1	13	TRBD2	once
CSVEVGTGTQYF	TGCAGCGTTGAAGTGGGTACGGGGACCCAGTACTTC	TRBJ2-5	TRBV29-1	12	NA	NA